Shown below are 23 T cell receptor beta chains from a single sample sequenced in a study of T-cell memory formation after mild COVID-19. TCRdb passed the 5' RACE reads through MiXCR, listing each CDR3 protein once. The data contain 400,000 to 550,000 distinct CDR3 sequences, about 23% of them singletons. Sample: PBMCs or a T cell subset sorted from them (not recorded which). Receptors were obtained from an adult woman who had mild COVID-19 (a few samples of this study predate the infection). Cell type and time point are not known.

This clonotype was seen more than once but under ten times. This chain connects TRBV2 to TRBJ2-7; D might be TRBD2 (6 bases). This CDR3 contains 15 residues. With 7 bases removed from V and 2 bases from J, the gap between germline ends came to 18 bases. Germline-derived CDR1 and CDR2 are SNHLY and FYNNEI. The CDR3 here is CASTTGTSYAYEQYF. CDR3 DNA: TGTGCCAGCACCACCGGGACTTCCTATGCCTACGAGCAGTACTTC.

The chain combines TRBV20-1 with TRBJ1-5, with D maybe TRBD1 (5 bases). CDR1 and CDR2 from the germline V gene are DFQATT and SNEGSKA (reference sequence). V lost 2 bases, J lost 4 bases, and 9 bases lay in between. The CDR3 has 13 residues. CDR3 nucleotides: TGCAGTGCTAGATCGACAGCTAATCAGCCCCAGCATTTT. Its translation: CSARSTANQPQHF.

This clonotype was counted only a few times. The chain couples TRBV4-3 to TRBJ2-7, with a weak D call TRBD1 (5 bases). V dropped 4 bases and J dropped 1 base, with 14 bases sitting between them. CDR1 is LGHNA, CDR2 YSLEER, per germline. CDR3 length: 15 amino acids. The CDR3 reads CASSLSTVWSYEQYF. CDR3 DNA: TGCGCCAGCAGCCTTTCGACAGTTTGGTCCTACGAGCAGTACTTC.

V and J are TRBV5-5 and TRBJ1-1; D gene ambiguous. The CDR3 loop spans 14 amino acids. V was shortened by 0 bases and J by 7 bases, with 13 bases between the two germline ends. Germline V lookup: CDR1 SGHKS, CDR2 YYEKEE (reference sequence). For the CDR3, the DNA is TGTGCCAGCAGCTTGGTTGTTGGGCACCTTGAAGCTTTCTTT. Translation gives CASSLVVGHLEAFF.

The table lists this clonotype with a count of one. The genes are TRBV20-1 and TRBJ2-4; no clear D gene. V lost 5 bases and J lost 13, with 18 bases in between. The CDR3 is made up of 12 amino acids. The germline V gene has CDR1 DFQATT and CDR2 SNEGSKA (reference sequence). CDR3: CSAGLIGLSQYF. The CDR3 nucleotides are TGCAGTGCTGGATTGATAGGTTTGAGCCAGTACTTC.

This chain uses TRBV29-1 with TRBJ2-2; D might be TRBD2 (5 bases). V was pared by 3 bases and J by 6 bases, with 11 bases between. The length of the CDR3 is 13 residues. Germline V gives CDR1 SQVTM, CDR2 ANQGSEA. DNA of the CDR3: TGCAGCGTTGATCGGGATAGGCCCGGGGAGCTGTTTTTT. It translates to CSVDRDRPGELFF.

CDR3 coding DNA: TGCGCCAGCGGACAGACTAGCGGGAGTTTTTACGAGCAGTACTTC. Translation gives CASGQTSGSFYEQYF. The rearrangement joins TRBV5-1 to TRBJ2-7; 12 bases line up with TRBD2. The CDR3 is 15 amino acids. The germline V gene encodes CDR1 SGHRS and CDR2 YFSETQ. V lost 7 bases, J lost 4 bases, and 9 bases stayed unmatched.

The chain combines TRBV5-5 with TRBJ2-5; D unresolved. There are 14 residues in the CDR3. Germline CDR1 reads SGHKS; CDR2 reads YYEKEE (reference sequence). Trimming pared 0 bases from V and 2 bases from J, leaving 8 bases between. CDR3 region: CASSLEWVQETQYF. The CDR3 nucleotides are TGTGCCAGCAGCTTGGAGTGGGTGCAAGAGACCCAGTACTTC. The full variable domain, in which reference TRBV5-5 and TRBJ2-5 provide the parts outside the CDR3, is DAGVTQSPTHLIKTRGQQVTLRCSPISGHKSVSWYQQVLGQGPQFIFQYYEKEERGRGNFPDRFSARQFPNYSSELNVNALLLGDSALYLCASSLEWVQETQYFGPGTRLLVL.

This rearrangement joins TRBV4-1 to TRBJ2-7; no firm D call. The CDR3 has 13 amino acids. Germline assignment: CDR1 MGHRA and CDR2 YSYEKL. Trimming removed 2 bases at V and 0 bases at J, with 5 bases between. The CDR3 DNA reads as TGCGCCAGCAGCCAAACAAACTCCTACGAGCAGTACTTC. Its protein product is CASSQTNSYEQYF.

This chain joins TRBV7-9 and TRBJ2-3, with 12 nucleotides matching TRBD2. Trimming cost V 3 bases and J 7 bases; bases outside gene matches: 5. The CDR3 totals 15 residues. In germline, CDR1 is SEHNR, CDR2 FQNEAQ (reference sequence). The CDR3 region is CASSLSGLAGNTQYF. Here the CDR3 DNA reads TGTGCCAGCAGCTTGTCGGGACTAGCGGGTAATACGCAGTATTTT.

This chain joins TRBV15 and TRBJ1-2; D gene ambiguous. Germline V gene data show CDR1 as LNHNV and CDR2 as YYDKDF (reference sequence). This CDR3 is built from 15 residues. V lost 1 base, J lost 4 bases, and 13 bases lay in between. The CDR3 loop is CATSRVPGEGYGYTF. The CDR3 coding sequence is TGTGCCACCAGCAGAGTTCCCGGGGAGGGCTATGGCTACACCTTC.

This clonotype was detected only a few times. The chain is built from TRBV5-1 and TRBJ2-1, with 8 nucleotides matching TRBD2. CDR3 length: 16 residues. Germline V gene data show CDR1 as SGHRS and CDR2 as YFSETQ. Trimming removed 4 bases from V and 0 bases from J; junction bases left unmatched: 6. The CDR3 region is CASSAGGGRSYNEQFF. CDR3 nucleotides: TGCGCCAGCAGCGCGGGGGGTGGCCGCTCCTACAATGAGCAGTTCTTC. Based on the CDR3 plus reference TRBV5-1 and TRBJ2-1, the full variable domain is KAGVTQTPRYLIKTRGQQVTLSCSPISGHRSVSWYQQTPGQGLQFLFEYFSETQRNKGNFPGRFSGRQFSNSRSEMNVSTLELGDSALYLCASSAGGGRSYNEQFFGPGTRLTVL.

The rearrangement joins TRBV15 to TRBJ1-4; TRBD1 might be the D (6 bases). V was cut by 0 bases and J by 7 bases, with 12 bases left in between. CDR3 length: 15 amino acids. Germline V gives CDR1 LNHNV, CDR2 YYDKDF (reference sequence). The CDR3 loop reads CATSRDYGRGEKLFF. CDR3 nucleotides: TGTGCCACCAGCAGAGATTATGGCAGGGGTGAAAAACTGTTTTTT.

This clonotype was counted between two and nine times. The chain is built from TRBV5-1 and TRBJ2-1; 8 bases are a match to TRBD1. V was clipped by 4 bases and J by 6 bases; unmatched bases: 15. Germline V lookup: CDR1 SGHRS, CDR2 YFSETQ. The CDR3 spans 17 residues. In DNA form, the CDR3 reads TGCGCCAGCAGCGCCTCACCGGGACAGGTTCTAACCAATGAGCAGTTCTTC. Translation: CASSASPGQVLTNEQFF.

This clonotype was counted many times. The chain is built from TRBV27 and TRBJ1-2, with a tentative D call TRBD1 (5 bases). Germline CDR1 and CDR2: MNHEY and SMNVEV (reference sequence). This CDR3 is built from 14 residues. The V gene lost 5 bases and the J gene lost 2 bases, with 12 bases spanning the gap. The CDR3 region is CASSLTGGNYGYTF. As DNA, the CDR3 is TGTGCCAGCAGTCTAACGGGGGGAAACTATGGCTACACCTTC.

This clonotype was observed a few times. The chain joins TRBV5-1 to TRBJ1-1; TRBD1 agrees at 8 bases. The CDR3 is 16 residues long. V was pared by 4 bases and J by 1 base, with 9 bases of the junction left unmatched. Per germline, CDR1 SGHRS and CDR2 YFSETQ. The CDR3 bases are TGCGCCAGCAGCCTAGGACAGGGAGGTAGGAACACTGAAGCTTTCTTT. This translates into CASSLGQGGRNTEAFF. The variable domain in full, with the rest retrieved from reference TRBV5-1 and TRBJ1-1, is KAGVTQTPRYLIKTRGQQVTLSCSPISGHRSVSWYQQTPGQGLQFLFEYFSETQRNKGNFPGRFSGRQFSNSRSEMNVSTLELGDSALYLCASSLGQGGRNTEAFFGQGTRLTVV.

This rearrangement joins TRBV20-1 to TRBJ1-1, with D possibly matching TRBD1 (5 bases). The germline V and J ends were trimmed by 5 bases and 1 base, with 11 bases remaining between them. Germline CDR1 and CDR2: DFQATT and SNEGSKA (reference sequence). The CDR3 has 13 residues. The CDR3 DNA follows: TGCAGTGCTGCGGGACGGACGAACACTGAAGCTTTCTTT. Encoded protein: CSAAGRTNTEAFF.

This chain connects TRBV6-2 or TRBV6-3 to TRBJ2-7; no clear D. Germline CDR1 reads MNHEY; CDR2 reads SVGEGT. The CDR3 has 14 amino acids. The V gene lost 2 bases and the J gene lost 2 bases, with 10 bases spanning the gap. This chain's CDR3 is CASSYGRIAYEQYF. The DNA for the CDR3 is TGTGCCAGCAGTTACGGGCGGATAGCCTACGAGCAGTACTTC.

The chain recombines TRBV12-3 or TRBV12-4 with TRBJ2-1; TRBD1 is a possible D gene (5 bases). The CDR3 spans 13 residues. Trimming pared 5 bases from V and 5 bases from J, leaving 10 bases between. Written as DNA, the CDR3 is TGTGCCAGCAGTACCCGACAGAACAATGAGCAGTTCTTC. It is translated as CASSTRQNNEQFF.

This clonotype was picked up a small number of times. The gene calls are TRBV7-2 and TRBJ2-7, with TRBD2 identical over 8 bases. The germline gives CDR1 SGHTA, CDR2 FQGNSA. V was clipped by 5 bases and J by 6 bases; unmatched bases: 15. The CDR3 is 16 residues long. DNA of the CDR3: TGTGCCAGCAGCCCAGGGACTAGGCCCGTGGTAATCGAGCAGTACTTC. As protein: CASSPGTRPVVIEQYF. Full variable domain (outside the CDR3, taken from reference TRBV7-2 and TRBJ2-7): GAGVSQSPSNKVTEKGKDVELRCDPISGHTALYWYRQSLGQGLEFLIYFQGNSAPDKSGLPSDRFSAERTGGSVSTLTIQRTQQEDSAVYLCASSPGTRPVVIEQYFGPGTRLTVT.

This clonotype turned up a few times. The J gene is TRBJ2-3, the V gene TRBV12-3 or TRBV12-4; 8 bases fit TRBD2. J lost 5 bases, V lost 7 bases, and 8 bases had no gene match. This CDR3 has 14 amino acids. CDR3 protein: CASINSGRLDTQYF. The CDR3 DNA reads as TGTGCCAGCATCAACAGCGGGAGATTAGATACGCAGTATTTT.

The chain is built from TRBV9 and TRBJ1-2; 7 bases are shared with TRBD1. Per germline, CDR1 SGDLS and CDR2 YYNGEE. Trimming at V came to 9 bases and at J to 5 bases, leaving 10 bases not matched to a gene. The CDR3 is 13 residues long. CDR3 in DNA: TGTGCCACCTCTCCCGGGACAGCTTATGGCTACACCTTC. Its translation is CATSPGTAYGYTF.

V gene TRBV3-1 combines with J gene TRBJ2-3; D is uncertain. This CDR3 region has 13 residues. Trimming cost V 1 base and J 5 bases, with 7 bases left between them. Germline loops: CDR1 LGHDT, CDR2 YNNKEL (reference sequence). CDR3 sequence (DNA): TGTGCCAGCAGCCAAGTCTCAGAAGATACGCAGTATTTT. Translating gives CASSQVSEDTQYF.